This entry lists 20 T cell receptor beta chains sequenced from one sample in a study of blood T cell repertoires in COVID-19. Produced via immunoSEQ multiplex PCR; TCRdb's table is partial and in-frame only. This sample has about 20,000 clones, with approximately 85% found just once. The sequenced material came from peripheral blood. Every receptor here comes from an older man with acute or convalescent COVID-19.

This chain links TRBV7-3 with TRBJ2-1; D may be TRBD1 (5 bases). The length of the CDR3 is 14 residues. V shed 5 bases and J shed 9 bases, with 17 bases lying between them. Germline-derived CDR1 and CDR2 are SGHTA and FQGTGA. For the CDR3, the DNA is TGTGCCAGCAGCCCCATGATCGACAGTTTTGAGCAGTTCTTC. The encoded protein is CASSPMIDSFEQFF.

This clone was seen just once. The chain uses TRBV24-1 and TRBJ2-5; 15 bases agree with TRBD2. Trimming cost V 4 bases and J 6 bases; bases outside gene matches: 5. Looked up from germline, CDR1 is KGHDR and CDR2 is SFDVKD. The CDR3 extends over 16 amino acids. The CDR3 DNA reads TGTGCCACCAGTGAGTCCGGGACTAGCGGGAGGAAGACCCAGTACTTC. This encodes CATSESGTSGRKTQYF.

This clone has only a few counts. This chain joins TRBV6-6 and TRBJ1-4; 8 bases line up with TRBD1. Germline CDR1 is MNHNY and CDR2 is SVGAGI (reference sequence). V was clipped by 4 bases and J by 3 bases; unmatched bases: 7. CDR3 size: 16 residues. In nucleotides, the CDR3 is TGTGCCAGCAGTTCCGCTCACAGGGGGGCTAATGAAAAACTGTTTTTT. Protein sequence: CASSSAHRGANEKLFF.

V usage is TRBV15 and J usage is TRBJ2-4; 7 bases fit TRBD2. V lost 1 base and J lost 7; bases outside the gene matches: 4. CDR3 length: 14 residues. Germline CDR1 reads LNHNV; CDR2 reads YYDKDF (reference sequence). The DNA of the CDR3 is TGTGCCACCAGCAGAGGTGGGGGAGGGAACATTCAGTACTTC. It encodes CATSRGGGGNIQYF.

This chain uses TRBV19 with TRBJ2-3, with D perhaps matching TRBD2 (5 bases). The CDR3 consists of 15 residues. V lost 3 bases and J 1 base, leaving 11 bases between the germline ends. The germline V gene has CDR1 LNHDA and CDR2 SQIVND (reference sequence). The CDR3, as DNA: TGTGCCAGTAGTATCCCCACCGGGGGCACAGATACGCAGTATTTT. This sequence encodes CASSIPTGGTDTQYF.

The CDR3 protein is CSVETGVYGYTF. In nucleotides, the CDR3 is TGCAGCGTTGAGACAGGGGTCTATGGCTACACCTTC. The genes are TRBV29-1 and TRBJ1-2; 8 nucleotides match TRBD1. The CDR3 spans 12 residues. Trimming removed 3 bases from V and 4 bases from J; junction bases left unmatched: 1. CDR1 SQVTM and CDR2 ANQGSEA come from the germline V gene.

V is TRBV18 and J is TRBJ2-5; TRBD1 agrees at 10 bases. Germline CDR1 KGHSH, CDR2 LQKENI. This CDR3 has 15 residues. V lost 5 bases and J lost 5; bases outside the gene matches: 8. The CDR3 DNA follows: TGTGCCAGCTCATCCCGACAGGGGGCTTGGGAGACCCAGTACTTC. Translating gives CASSSRQGAWETQYF.

The V gene is TRBV7-2, the J gene TRBJ2-7; no reliable D call. V was shortened by 4 bases and J by 0 bases, with 4 bases between the two germline ends. CDR1 is SGHTA and CDR2 is FQGNSA in the germline V gene. CDR3 length equals 12 residues. The CDR3 DNA follows: TGTGCCAGCAGCTCCTTCTCCTACGAGCAGTACTTC. Its translation is CASSSFSYEQYF.

This chain connects TRBV19 to TRBJ2-7, with 9 bases identical to TRBD1. Losses at the gene ends were 5 bases for V and 6 bases for J; bases not matched to a gene: 5. Germline V lookup: CDR1 LNHDA, CDR2 SQIVND (reference sequence). This CDR3 region has 13 residues. The CDR3 DNA sequence: TGTGCCAGTAGTTTGGGACAGGGTGGCGAGCAGTACTTC. Translation: CASSLGQGGEQYF. Drawing the rest from reference TRBV19 and TRBJ2-7, the complete variable domain is DGGITQSPKYLFRKEGQNVTLSCEQNLNHDAMYWYRQDPGQGLRLIYYSQIVNDFQKGDIAEGYSVSREKKESFPLTVTSAQKNPTAFYLCASSLGQGGEQYFGPGTRLTVT.

The chain carries TRBV5-1 and TRBJ2-6; D is uncertain. CDR3 length: 15 residues. CDR1 and CDR2 (germline): SGHRS, YFSETQ. Trimming stripped 0 bases from V and 0 bases from J, with 4 bases between. In DNA form, the CDR3 reads TGCGCCAGCAGCTTGGGGCCCTCTGGGGCCAACGTCCTGACTTTC. Translated, it gives CASSLGPSGANVLTF.

The rearrangement joins TRBV6-6 to TRBJ2-7, with 12 bases matching TRBD2. Trimming cost V 6 bases and J 3 bases; bases outside gene matches: 3. The CDR3 runs 14 residues. From germline, CDR1 is MNHNY and CDR2 SVGAGI (reference sequence). The CDR3 bases are TGTGCCAGCAGACCTAGCGGGAGGGTCTACGAGCAGTACTTC. Amino acids: CASRPSGRVYEQYF.

The CDR3 DNA follows: TGTGCCAGCTCACCATGGATGGGGGGTGGGACAGCCATGAACACTGAAGCTTTCTTT. Its protein is CASSPWMGGGTAMNTEAFF. V usage is TRBV18 and J usage is TRBJ1-1; 7 bases are shared with TRBD1. Germline V gives CDR1 KGHSH, CDR2 LQKENI. This CDR3 region has 19 residues. V lost 2 bases and J lost 0; bases outside the gene matches: 15. The full variable domain, rest sourced from reference TRBV18 and TRBJ1-1, is NAGVMQNPRHLVRRRGQEARLRCSPMKGHSHVYWYRQLPEEGLKFMVYLQKENIIDESGMPKERFSAEFPKEGPSILRIQQVVRGDSAAYFCASSPWMGGGTAMNTEAFFGQGTRLTVV.

The gene calls are TRBV7-8 and TRBJ1-5; D not certain. V was pared by 8 bases and J by 3 bases, with 17 bases between. Germline V CDR1 and CDR2: SGHVS, FQNEAQ. This CDR3 region has 15 residues. The CDR3 bases are TGTGCCAGCTGCGGCCGTGATCTCGCCAATCAGCCCCAGCATTTT. The encoded protein is CASCGRDLANQPQHF.

The gene calls are TRBV5-1 and TRBJ1-1, with TRBD1 matching 8 bases. From germline, CDR1 is SGHRS and CDR2 YFSETQ. Germline trimming cut 3 bases from V and 2 bases from J; bases unmatched to any gene: 6. CDR3 length: 15 amino acids. The CDR3 bases are TGCGCCAGCAGCTCTCGGACAGGGATAAACACTGAAGCTTTCTTT. Its protein is CASSSRTGINTEAFF. The whole variable domain, remainder taken from reference TRBV5-1 and TRBJ1-1, is KAGVTQTPRYLIKTRGQQVTLSCSPISGHRSVSWYQQTPGQGLQFLFEYFSETQRNKGNFPGRFSGRQFSNSRSEMNVSTLELGDSALYLCASSSRTGINTEAFFGQGTRLTVV.

The rearrangement links TRBV6-5 to TRBJ2-7; 8 nucleotides align to TRBD1. V lost 8 bases to trimming and J lost 4 bases; unmatched junction nucleotides: 13. CDR1 is MNHEY, CDR2 SVGAGI, per germline. The CDR3 consists of 15 residues. CDR3: CASVPRGRLSYEQYF. CDR3 coding DNA: TGTGCCAGCGTACCCAGGGGGCGATTATCATACGAGCAGTACTTC.

The J gene is TRBJ2-1, the V gene TRBV7-2, with 13 bases lining up with TRBD2. Germline CDR1 SGHTA, CDR2 FQGNSA. With 6 bases clipped from V and 1 base from J, the junction kept 12 bases outside the gene matches. This CDR3 is 19 amino acids long. The CDR3 is CASRFRTSGSRGSYNEQFF. Written as DNA, the CDR3 is TGTGCCAGCAGATTTCGGACTAGCGGGAGTCGGGGGTCCTACAATGAGCAGTTCTTC.

The V call is TRBV9, the J call TRBJ2-2; possible D gene TRBD1, 6 bases. CDR3 size: 18 residues. Germline values: CDR1 SGDLS, CDR2 YYNGEE. V lost 0 bases and J 0 bases, leaving 15 bases between the germline ends. The CDR3 coding sequence is TGTGCCAGCAGCGTAGTGGGCAGGGGTTACACGAACACCGGGGAGCTGTTTTTT. This translates into CASSVVGRGYTNTGELFF.

The chain is built from TRBV5-1 and TRBJ2-1; TRBD2 matches 7 bases. This CDR3 is 18 amino acids long. The germline CDR1 and CDR2 sequences are SGHRS and YFSETQ. Unmatched junction bases numbered 13, after V lost 0 bases and J lost 4 bases. CDR3 protein: CASSLGQLAGRLYNEQFF. CDR3 nucleotides: TGCGCCAGCAGCTTGGGGCAGCTGGCCGGGAGGCTTTACAATGAGCAGTTCTTC.

The V and J genes are TRBV7-6 and TRBJ1-4, with 7 nucleotides matching TRBD1. V lost 4 bases to trimming and J lost 0 bases; unmatched junction nucleotides: 2. This CDR3 is 15 amino acids long. Looked up from germline, CDR1 is SGHVS and CDR2 is FNYEAQ. The CDR3 nucleotides are TGTGCCAGCAGCTGGACAGGAACAACTAATGAAAAACTGTTTTTT. It translates to CASSWTGTTNEKLFF.

The chain uses TRBV29-1 and TRBJ2-5, with 8 bases aligning to TRBD1. The trim removed 8 bases at V and 5 bases at J, leaving 16 bases unmatched. CDR3 size: 15 residues. The germline V gene has CDR1 SQVTM and CDR2 ANQGSEA. In DNA form, the CDR3 reads TGCAGCACACAGAAGACTGCGGACAGGGAGGAGACCCAGTACTTC. Protein sequence: CSTQKTADREETQYF.